This T cell receptor (beta chain) came from a study of T cell responses to AZD1222 COVID-19 vaccine. In regard to this clone: Its antigen is unknown.

Study results and caveats: Donors skewed white British and female; clonal diversity was possibly underestimated. Baseline seropositivity characterized only a handful of AZD1222 recipients. Two doses of AZD1222 preceded a rise in Spike-specific TCR breadth and depth.

Using immunoSEQ multiplex PCR, the repertoire was profiled, and TCRdb retains in-frame clones only, with some absent. This sample has around 110,000 clones; about 89% occur once, and the top ten carry about 7%. This clonotype originated in an adult in good health. The input for sequencing was peripheral blood, taken on day 0 of AZD1222 vaccination.

CDR3 sequence (DNA): TGTGCCACCAGCAGAGAGGAGGCGACGAGGAATTCACCCCTCCACTTT. It yields the protein CATSREEATRNSPLHF. V is TRBV15 and J is TRBJ1-6; the D is unclear. Germline V gene sequence: CDR1 LNHNV, CDR2 YYDKDF (reference sequence). This CDR3 is built from 16 residues. Between the trimmed V and J ends, which lost 0 bases and 7 bases, there was a span of 13 bases.